These T cell receptor beta chains were read from a single sample in a study of shared clonotypes between healthy human individuals. Profiled with immunoSEQ multiplex PCR; TCRdb holds only in-frame clones, not every one. Among approximately 1.9 million clones listed, just under 95% were seen once. Material for sequencing was naive CD8+ T cells from PBMCs. The receptors were sampled from a man aged 18 to 35 in good health. Some clones in this sample may be carry-over from other donors' samples. Both conserved end residues are part of each CDR3. Fields, in order: V gene, J gene, clone size, D gene, CDR3 DNA, CDR3 protein. A D gene is named only where the DNA matches it firmly. Only part of the rows carry a size: once, few, many, or a class if the clone is expanded.

>TRBV7-2|TRBJ2-7|NA|TRBD2
TGTGCCAGCAGCTTAGAACTAGCGGTTTCCTACGAGCAGTACTTC
CASSLELAVSYEQYF
>TRBV27|TRBJ1-1|NA|NA
TGTGCCAGCAGCCACCGGGGGGGCACTGAAGCTTTCTTT
CASSHRGGTEAFF
>TRBV28|TRBJ2-2|NA|NA
TGTGCCAGCACCATACGATTCGGGGAGCTGTTTTTT
CASTIRFGELFF
>TRBV7-9|TRBJ2-1|NA|TRBD2
TGTGCCAGCAGTCCTCTTACGACTAGCGGCTACAATGAGCAGTTCTTC
CASSPLTTSGYNEQFF
>TRBV6-1|TRBJ1-2|NA|NA
TGTGCCAGCAGCCAGGGGTCAGCTAACTATGGCTACACCTTC
CASSQGSANYGYTF
>TRBV2|TRBJ2-7|NA|NA
TGTGCCAGCAGTGTAACAGGGAGCTCCTACGAGCAGTACTTC
CASSVTGSSYEQYF
>TRBV27|TRBJ1-1|NA|NA
TGTGCCAGCAGCCCACGGCCCCTTACCACAGCTTTCTTT
CASSPRPLTTAFF
>TRBV27|TRBJ2-1|NA|TRBD2
TGTGCCAGCAACCGAGCGGGACGATTGAATGAGCAGTTCTTC
CASNRAGRLNEQFF
>TRBV27|TRBJ2-2|NA|NA
TGTGCCAGCAGTTTAGCCAACACCGGGGAGCTGTTTTTT
CASSLANTGELFF
>TRBV7-9|TRBJ2-1|NA|NA
TGTGCCAGCAGCCCAAAGGCGGGGCACTCCTACAATGAGCAGTTCTTC
CASSPKAGHSYNEQFF
>TRBV27|TRBJ2-2|NA|NA
TGTGCCAGCATAGGCGGGATGGGAGGCGGGGAGCTGTTTTTT
CASIGGMGGGELFF
>TRBV4-1|TRBJ1-1|NA|NA
TGCGCCAGCAGCCAAGGACAAAGGAACACTGAAGCTTTCTTT
CASSQGQRNTEAFF
>TRBV6-5|TRBJ1-2|NA|NA
TGTGCCAGCAGTCACAGCGGAGCTAACTATGGCTACACCTTC
CASSHSGANYGYTF
>TRBV9|TRBJ2-1|NA|TRBD2
TGTGCCAGCAGCGGGGGACTAGCGGGAGGGAGCTCCTACAATGAGCAGTTCTTC
CASSGGLAGGSSYNEQFF
>TRBV15|TRBJ2-2|NA|TRBD2
TGTGCCACCAGCGAAACCCGGGAGGGCTGGACCGGGGAGCTGTTTTTT
CATSETREGWTGELFF
>TRBV28|TRBJ2-7|NA|TRBD1
TGTGCCAGCAGTTTGTTACAGGGGGTATACGAGCAGTACTTC
CASSLLQGVYEQYF
>TRBV2|TRBJ1-1|NA|NA
TGTGCCAGCAGGGGGACCGTGAACACTGAAGCTTTCTTT
CASRGTVNTEAFF
>TRBV27|TRBJ2-6|NA|TRBD2
TGTGCCAGCAGTACCAGGCTAGCGGGAGACCTCGGGGCCAACGTCCTGACTTTC
CASSTRLAGDLGANVLTF
>TRBV30|TRBJ2-3|NA|NA
TGTGCCTGGAGTGTCGTGGGGGGCGCAGATACGCAGTATTTT
CAWSVVGGADTQYF
>TRBV11-2|TRBJ2-1|NA|NA
TGTGCCAGCAGACACTTGTGGGGAGCCTACAATGAGCAGTTCTTC
CASRHLWGAYNEQFF
>TRBV27|TRBJ2-7|NA|NA
TGTGCCAGCAGCCTTCGGGGTCAGATAGCCTACGAGCAGTACTTC
CASSLRGQIAYEQYF
>TRBV18|TRBJ1-3|NA|NA
TGTGCCAGCTCACTCTCCGGGACCTTTGGAAACACCATATATTTT
CASSLSGTFGNTIYF
>TRBV4-1|TRBJ1-1|NA|NA
TGCGCCAGCAGCCAACCCGGGACGGACCCGAAAATTAACACTGAAGCTTTCTTT
CASSQPGTDPKINTEAFF
>TRBV6-1|TRBJ2-3|NA|TRBD2
TGTGCCAGCAGTGAAGCGGACGGGCTAGCGGGACGAGTGCAGTATTTT
CASSEADGLAGRVQYF
>TRBV28|TRBJ1-5|NA|NA
TGTGCGACAAGGGCGGGAAGCAATCAGCCCCAGCATTTT
CATRAGSNQPQHF
>TRBV7-9|TRBJ2-2|once|NA
TGTGCCAGCAGCCCCATGGGGGACGGGGCCGGGGAGCTGTTTTTT
CASSPMGDGAGELFF
>TRBV12-5|TRBJ1-1|NA|TRBD1
TGTGCTAGTGGGAGAGACAGGGGGAACACTGAAGCTTTCTTT
CASGRDRGNTEAFF
>TRBV5-1|TRBJ2-6|NA|NA
TGCGCCAGCAGCGGTCGGACGGTACTTTACTCTGGGGCCAACGTCCTGACTTTC
CASSGRTVLYSGANVLTF
>TRBV14|TRBJ1-5|once|NA
TGTGCCAGCAGCCCAGGGCCTGATAGCAATCAGCCCCAGCATTTT
CASSPGPDSNQPQHF
>TRBV18|TRBJ2-3|NA|NA
TGTGCCAGCTCACCGAGCGGTACAGATACGCAGTATTTT
CASSPSGTDTQYF
>TRBV2|TRBJ2-2|NA|TRBD1
TGTGCCAGCAGCGCCGACAGGGGGGTTTTTCTCGAGCTGTTTTTT
CASSADRGVFLELFF
>TRBV15|TRBJ1-4|NA|NA
TGTGCCACCAGCAGAGAGGGGTCCCCGTTGATGGAAAAACTGTTTTTT
CATSREGSPLMEKLFF
>TRBV28|TRBJ2-7|NA|NA
TGTGCCAGCAGGGTGACAGGCTTCTACGAGCAGTACTTC
CASRVTGFYEQYF
>TRBV25-1|TRBJ2-7|NA|TRBD1
TGTGCCAGCAGCGACAGGGGGCTCACCTACGAGCAGTACTTC
CASSDRGLTYEQYF
>TRBV5-6|TRBJ2-7|NA|NA
TGTGCCAGCAGCTTGGCCGGGACCCTTTCCTACGAGCAGTACTTC
CASSLAGTLSYEQYF
>TRBV6-4|TRBJ1-5|NA|TRBD1
TGTGCCAGCAGTACTGGACAGGGGAGGGCAAATCAGCCCCAGCATTTT
CASSTGQGRANQPQHF
>TRBV28|TRBJ1-1|NA|NA
TGTGCCAGCAGTTGGAGGGTCAACACTGAAGCTTTCTTT
CASSWRVNTEAFF
>TRBV30|TRBJ2-7|once|NA
TGTGCCTGGAGTGTACTCGGACAGCGATACGAGCAGTACTTC
CAWSVLGQRYEQYF
>TRBV5-1|TRBJ1-2|NA|TRBD1
TGCGCCAGCAGCCCGCGCCAGGGGGACTATGGCTACACCTTC
CASSPRQGDYGYTF
>TRBV5-1|TRBJ2-3|NA|NA
TGCGCCAGCAGTTTCACAGATACGCAGTATTTT
CASSFTDTQYF
>TRBV10-3|TRBJ2-2|once|TRBD2
TGTGCCAGCGGGACTAGGGTTGCCGGGGAGCTGTTTTTT
CASGTRVAGELFF
>TRBV7-2|TRBJ2-5|NA|TRBD2
TGTGCCAGCAGCTTTAGACTAGCCCAAGAGACCCAGTACTTC
CASSFRLAQETQYF
>TRBV2|TRBJ2-7|NA|TRBD2
TGTGCCAGCAGCGACCCCAGTGCGTTGAGCGGGGGAAGCTCCTACGAGCAGTACTTC
CASSDPSALSGGSSYEQYF
>TRBV9|TRBJ2-3|NA|NA
TGTGCCAGCACGCCCGGGACTCCGGTTGCGGATACGCAGTATTTT
CASTPGTPVADTQYF
>TRBV6-1|TRBJ1-2|NA|NA
TGTGCCAGCTTCACACGTCTTTATGGCTACACCTTC
CASFTRLYGYTF